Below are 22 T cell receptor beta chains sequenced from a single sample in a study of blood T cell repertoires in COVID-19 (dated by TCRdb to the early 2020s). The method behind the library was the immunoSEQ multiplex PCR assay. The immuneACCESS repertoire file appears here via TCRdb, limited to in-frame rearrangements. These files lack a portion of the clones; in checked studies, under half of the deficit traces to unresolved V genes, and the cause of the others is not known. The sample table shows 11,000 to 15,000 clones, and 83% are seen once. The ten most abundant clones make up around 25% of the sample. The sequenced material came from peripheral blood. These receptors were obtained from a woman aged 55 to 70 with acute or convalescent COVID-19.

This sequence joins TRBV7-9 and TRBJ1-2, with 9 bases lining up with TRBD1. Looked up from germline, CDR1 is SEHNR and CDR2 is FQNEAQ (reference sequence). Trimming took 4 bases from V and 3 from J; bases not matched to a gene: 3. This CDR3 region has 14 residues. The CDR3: CASSSGQGHYGYTF. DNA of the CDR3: TGTGCCAGCAGCTCGGGACAGGGCCACTATGGCTACACCTTC. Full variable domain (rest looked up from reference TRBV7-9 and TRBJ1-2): DTGVSQNPRHKITKRGQNVTFRCDPISEHNRLYWYRQTLGQGPEFLTYFQNEAQLEKSRLLSDRFSAERPKGSFSTLEIQRTEQGDSAMYLCASSSGQGHYGYTFGSGTRLTVV.

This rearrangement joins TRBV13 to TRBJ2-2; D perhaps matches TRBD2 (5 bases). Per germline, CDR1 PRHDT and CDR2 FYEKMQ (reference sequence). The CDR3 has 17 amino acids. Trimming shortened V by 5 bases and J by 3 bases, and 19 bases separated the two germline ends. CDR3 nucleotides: TGTGCCAGCAGCCAAACCCCTACTAGTGAGGACACCGGGGAGCTGTTTTTT. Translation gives CASSQTPTSEDTGELFF. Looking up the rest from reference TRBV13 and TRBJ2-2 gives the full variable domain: AAGVIQSPRHLIKEKRETATLKCYPIPRHDTVYWYQQGPGQDPQFLISFYEKMQSDKGSIPDRFSAQQFSDYHSELNMSSLELGDSALYFCASSQTPTSEDTGELFFGEGSRLTVL.

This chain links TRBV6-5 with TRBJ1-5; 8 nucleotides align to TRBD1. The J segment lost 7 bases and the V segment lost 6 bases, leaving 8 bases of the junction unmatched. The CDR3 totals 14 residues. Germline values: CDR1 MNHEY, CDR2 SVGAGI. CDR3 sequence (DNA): TGTGCCAGCAGCCCGGACAGGGCGGGACAGCCCCAGCATTTT. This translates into CASSPDRAGQPQHF.

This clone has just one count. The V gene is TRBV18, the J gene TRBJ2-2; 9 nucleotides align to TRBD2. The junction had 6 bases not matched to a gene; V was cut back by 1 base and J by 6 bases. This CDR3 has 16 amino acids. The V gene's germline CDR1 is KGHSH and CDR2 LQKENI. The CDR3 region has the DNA TGTGCCAGCTCACCACGGACTAGCGATAATGCCGGGGAGCTGTTTTTT. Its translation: CASSPRTSDNAGELFF.

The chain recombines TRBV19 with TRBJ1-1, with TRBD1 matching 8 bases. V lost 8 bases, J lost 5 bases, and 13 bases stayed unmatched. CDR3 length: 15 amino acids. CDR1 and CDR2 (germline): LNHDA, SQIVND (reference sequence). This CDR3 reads CASVRDRTLRTEAFF. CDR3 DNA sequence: TGTGCCAGTGTCCGGGACAGGACGCTCAGAACTGAAGCTTTCTTT.

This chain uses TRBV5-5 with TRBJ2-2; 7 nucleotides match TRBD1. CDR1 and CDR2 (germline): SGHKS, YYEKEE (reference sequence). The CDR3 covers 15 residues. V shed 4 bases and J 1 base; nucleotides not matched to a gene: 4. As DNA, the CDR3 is TGTGCCAGCAGCACCGGACAGGAGAACACCGGGGAGCTGTTTTTT. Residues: CASSTGQENTGELFF.

The CDR3 reads CASSIGTVIYEQFF. The CDR3 DNA follows: TGTGCCAGTAGTATCGGGACAGTTATATATGAGCAGTTCTTC. The chain employs TRBV19 and TRBJ2-1, with TRBD1 identical over 7 bases. The CDR3 totals 14 residues. Trimming removed 3 bases from V and 8 bases from J; junction bases left unmatched: 7. The germline CDR1 and CDR2 sequences are LNHDA and SQIVND (reference sequence).

CDR3 region: CAWKAGVILNTEAFF. CDR3 nucleotides: TGTGCCTGGAAGGCAGGGGTGATATTGAACACTGAAGCTTTCTTT. The chain couples TRBV30 to TRBJ1-1; TRBD1 is a possible D gene (6 bases). Trimming removed 4 bases from V and 0 bases from J, with 15 bases in between. The CDR3 length is 15 residues. Looked up from germline, CDR1 is GTSNPN and CDR2 is SVGIG (reference sequence).

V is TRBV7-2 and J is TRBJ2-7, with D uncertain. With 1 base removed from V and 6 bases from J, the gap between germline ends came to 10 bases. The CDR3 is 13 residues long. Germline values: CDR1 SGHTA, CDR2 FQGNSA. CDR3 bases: TGTGCCAGCAGCTTAGAAACCCAGTTCGAGCAGTACTTC. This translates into CASSLETQFEQYF.

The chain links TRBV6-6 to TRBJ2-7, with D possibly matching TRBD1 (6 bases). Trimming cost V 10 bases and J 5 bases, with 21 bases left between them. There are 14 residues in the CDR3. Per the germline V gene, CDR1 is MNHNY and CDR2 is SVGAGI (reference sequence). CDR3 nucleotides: TGTGCCACCTCTCGGGGCAGGGGCGTAGACGAGCAGTACTTC. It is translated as CATSRGRGVDEQYF.

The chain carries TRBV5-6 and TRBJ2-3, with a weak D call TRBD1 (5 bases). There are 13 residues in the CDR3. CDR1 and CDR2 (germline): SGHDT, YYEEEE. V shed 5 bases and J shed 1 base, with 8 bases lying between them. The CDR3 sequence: CASRPRGTDTQYF. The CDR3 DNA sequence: TGTGCCAGCAGACCCAGGGGCACAGATACGCAGTATTTT.

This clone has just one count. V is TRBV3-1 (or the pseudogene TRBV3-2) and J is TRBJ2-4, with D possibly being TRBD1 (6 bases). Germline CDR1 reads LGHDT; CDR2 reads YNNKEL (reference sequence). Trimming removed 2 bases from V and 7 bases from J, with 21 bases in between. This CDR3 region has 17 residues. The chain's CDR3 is CASSQRQQGLFSNIQYF. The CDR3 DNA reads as TGTGCCAGCAGCCAAAGGCAACAGGGTTTATTTTCGAACATTCAGTACTTC.

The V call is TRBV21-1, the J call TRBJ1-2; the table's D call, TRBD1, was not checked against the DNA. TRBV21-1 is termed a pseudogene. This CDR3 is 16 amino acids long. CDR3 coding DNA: TGTGCCAGCGGAAGAATACAGGGGTCCTACCTGGAGGGCTACACCTTC. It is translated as CASGRIQGSYLEGYTF.

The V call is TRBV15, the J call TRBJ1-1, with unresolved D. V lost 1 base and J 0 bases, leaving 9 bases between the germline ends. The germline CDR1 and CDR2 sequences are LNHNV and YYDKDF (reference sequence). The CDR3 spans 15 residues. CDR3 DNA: TGTGCCACCAGCAGAGTACGGGAGATGAACACTGAAGCTTTCTTT. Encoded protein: CATSRVREMNTEAFF.

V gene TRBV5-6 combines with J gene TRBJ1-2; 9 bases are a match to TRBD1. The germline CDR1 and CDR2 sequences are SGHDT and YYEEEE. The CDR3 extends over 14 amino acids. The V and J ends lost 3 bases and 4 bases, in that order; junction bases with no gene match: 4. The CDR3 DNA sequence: TGTGCCAGCAGCTCGGGACAGGGCGTCTATGGCTACACCTTC. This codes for CASSSGQGVYGYTF.

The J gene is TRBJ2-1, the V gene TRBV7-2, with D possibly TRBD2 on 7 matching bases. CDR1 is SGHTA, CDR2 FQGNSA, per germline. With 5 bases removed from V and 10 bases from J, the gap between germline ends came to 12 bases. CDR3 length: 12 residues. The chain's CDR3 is CASSGRGGEQFF. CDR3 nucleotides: TGTGCCAGCAGCGGGAGGGGGGGCGAGCAGTTCTTC. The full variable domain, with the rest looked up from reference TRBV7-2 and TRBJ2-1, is GAGVSQSPSNKVTEKGKDVELRCDPISGHTALYWYRQSLGQGLEFLIYFQGNSAPDKSGLPSDRFSAERTGGSVSTLTIQRTQQEDSAVYLCASSGRGGEQFFGPGTRLTVL.

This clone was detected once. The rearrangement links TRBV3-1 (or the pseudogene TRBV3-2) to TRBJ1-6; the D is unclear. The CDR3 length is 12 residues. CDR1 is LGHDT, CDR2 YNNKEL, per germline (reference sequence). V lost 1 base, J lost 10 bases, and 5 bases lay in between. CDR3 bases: TGTGCCAGCAGCCAAGTAGAATCACCCCTCCACTTT. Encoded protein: CASSQVESPLHF.

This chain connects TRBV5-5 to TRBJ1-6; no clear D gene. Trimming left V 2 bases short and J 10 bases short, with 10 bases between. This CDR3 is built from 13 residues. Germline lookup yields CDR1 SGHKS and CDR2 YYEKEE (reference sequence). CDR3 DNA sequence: TGTGCCAGCAGCTTAGACTTTGAATCACCCCTCCACTTT. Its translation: CASSLDFESPLHF.

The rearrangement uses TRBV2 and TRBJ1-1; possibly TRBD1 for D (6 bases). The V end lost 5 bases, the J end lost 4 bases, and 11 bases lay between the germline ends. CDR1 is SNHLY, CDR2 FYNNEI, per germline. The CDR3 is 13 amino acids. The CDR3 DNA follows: TGTGCCAGCAGTACAACAGGGCGCACTGAAGCTTTCTTT. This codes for CASSTTGRTEAFF.

The CDR3 bases are TGTGCCAGCAGCTCCCGCCATAACCAGGGCTTGCTTGGCTACACCTTC. Its translation: CASSSRHNQGLLGYTF. The chain links TRBV7-2 to TRBJ1-2; perhaps TRBD1 as D (5 bases). CDR1 is SGHTA, CDR2 FQGNSA, per germline. V was pared by 4 bases and J by 7 bases, with 22 bases between. This CDR3 region has 16 residues.

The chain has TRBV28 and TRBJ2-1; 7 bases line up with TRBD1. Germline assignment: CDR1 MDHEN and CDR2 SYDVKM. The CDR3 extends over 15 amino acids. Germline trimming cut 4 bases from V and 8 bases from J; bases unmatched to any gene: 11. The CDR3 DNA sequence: TGTGCCAGCAGTTCCCCCCCGACAGGGCCCCATGAGCAGTTCTTC. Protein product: CASSSPPTGPHEQFF. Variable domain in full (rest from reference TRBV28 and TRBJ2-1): DVKVTQSSRYLVKRTGEKVFLECVQDMDHENMFWYRQDPGLGLRLIYFSYDVKMKEKGDIPEGYSVSREKKERFSLILESASTNQTSMYLCASSSPPTGPHEQFFGPGTRLTVL.

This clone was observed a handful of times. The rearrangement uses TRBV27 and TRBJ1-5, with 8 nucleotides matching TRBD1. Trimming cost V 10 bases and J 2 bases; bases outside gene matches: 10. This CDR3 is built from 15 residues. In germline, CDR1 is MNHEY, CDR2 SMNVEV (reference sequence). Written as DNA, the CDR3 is TGTGCCACCCGACAGGGGTTATGGGGCAATCAGCCCCAGCATTTT. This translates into CATRQGLWGNQPQHF.